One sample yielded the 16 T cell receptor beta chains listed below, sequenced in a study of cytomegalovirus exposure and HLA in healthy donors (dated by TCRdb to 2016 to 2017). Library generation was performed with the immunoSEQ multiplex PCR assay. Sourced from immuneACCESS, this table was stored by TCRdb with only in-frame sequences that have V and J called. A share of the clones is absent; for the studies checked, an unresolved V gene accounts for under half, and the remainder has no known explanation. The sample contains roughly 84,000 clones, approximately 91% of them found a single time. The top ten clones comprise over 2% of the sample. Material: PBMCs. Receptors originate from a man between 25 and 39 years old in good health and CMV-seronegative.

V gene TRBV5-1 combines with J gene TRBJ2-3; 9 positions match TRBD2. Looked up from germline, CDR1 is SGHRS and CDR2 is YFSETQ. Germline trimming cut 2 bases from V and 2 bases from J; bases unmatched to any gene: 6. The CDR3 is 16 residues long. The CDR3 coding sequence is TGCGCCAGCAGCTTCGGGCGGGGGGGGCCCACAGATACGCAGTATTTT. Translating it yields CASSFGRGGPTDTQYF.

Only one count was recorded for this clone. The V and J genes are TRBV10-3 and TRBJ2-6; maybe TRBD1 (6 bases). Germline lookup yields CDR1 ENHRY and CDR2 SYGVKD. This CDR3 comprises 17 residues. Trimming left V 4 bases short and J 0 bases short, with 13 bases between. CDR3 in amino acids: CAISADDRPSGANVLTF. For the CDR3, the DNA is TGTGCCATCAGTGCAGACGACAGGCCCTCTGGGGCCAACGTCCTGACTTTC.

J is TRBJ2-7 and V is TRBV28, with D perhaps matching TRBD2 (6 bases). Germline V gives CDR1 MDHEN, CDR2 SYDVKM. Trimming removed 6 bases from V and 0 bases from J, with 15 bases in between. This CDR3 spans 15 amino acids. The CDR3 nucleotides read TGTGCCAGCAGGATGGCGGGACCGAGCTCCTACGAGCAGTACTTC. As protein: CASRMAGPSSYEQYF.

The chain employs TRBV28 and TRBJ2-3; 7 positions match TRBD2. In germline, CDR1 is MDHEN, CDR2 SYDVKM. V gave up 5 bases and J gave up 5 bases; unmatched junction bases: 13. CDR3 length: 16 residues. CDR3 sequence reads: CASSPLASEEVDTQYF. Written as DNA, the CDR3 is TGTGCCAGCAGTCCACTAGCGTCCGAGGAGGTAGATACGCAGTATTTT.

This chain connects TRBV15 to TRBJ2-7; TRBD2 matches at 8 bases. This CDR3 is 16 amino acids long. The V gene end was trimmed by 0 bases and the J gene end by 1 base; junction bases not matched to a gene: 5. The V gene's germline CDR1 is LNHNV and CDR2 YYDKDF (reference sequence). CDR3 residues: CATSRDLAGLSYEQYF. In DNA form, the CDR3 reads TGTGCCACCAGCAGAGATTTAGCGGGGCTTTCCTACGAGCAGTACTTC.

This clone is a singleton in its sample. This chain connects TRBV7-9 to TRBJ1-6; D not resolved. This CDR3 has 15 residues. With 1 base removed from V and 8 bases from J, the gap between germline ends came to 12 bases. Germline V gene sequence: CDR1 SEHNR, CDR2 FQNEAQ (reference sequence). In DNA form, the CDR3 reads TGTGCCAGCAGCTTAGTCCTCACGGGTGATTCACCCCTCCACTTT. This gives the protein CASSLVLTGDSPLHF.

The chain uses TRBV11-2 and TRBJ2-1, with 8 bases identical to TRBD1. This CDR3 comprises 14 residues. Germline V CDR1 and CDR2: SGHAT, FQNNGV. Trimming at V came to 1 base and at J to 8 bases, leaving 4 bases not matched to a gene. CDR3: CASSLGLTGDEQFF. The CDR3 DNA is TGTGCCAGCAGCTTAGGATTGACAGGGGATGAGCAGTTCTTC.

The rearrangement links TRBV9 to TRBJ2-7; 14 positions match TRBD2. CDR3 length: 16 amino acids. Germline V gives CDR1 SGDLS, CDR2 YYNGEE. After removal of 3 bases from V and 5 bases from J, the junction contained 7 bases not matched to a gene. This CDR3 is CASSGGGTSGRHEQYF. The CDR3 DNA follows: TGTGCCAGCAGCGGGGGAGGGACTAGCGGGAGACACGAGCAGTACTTC.

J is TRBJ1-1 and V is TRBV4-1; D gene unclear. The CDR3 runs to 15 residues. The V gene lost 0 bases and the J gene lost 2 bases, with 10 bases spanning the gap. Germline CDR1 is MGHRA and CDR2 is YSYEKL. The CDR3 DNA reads TGCGCCAGCAGCCAAGAATCGGACTTCAACACTGAAGCTTTCTTT. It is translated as CASSQESDFNTEAFF.

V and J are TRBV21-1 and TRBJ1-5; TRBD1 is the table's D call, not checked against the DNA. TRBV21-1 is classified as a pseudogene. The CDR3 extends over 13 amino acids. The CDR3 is CASVDREVRPQHF. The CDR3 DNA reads TGTGCCAGCGTAGACAGGGAGGTACGGCCCCAGCATTTT.

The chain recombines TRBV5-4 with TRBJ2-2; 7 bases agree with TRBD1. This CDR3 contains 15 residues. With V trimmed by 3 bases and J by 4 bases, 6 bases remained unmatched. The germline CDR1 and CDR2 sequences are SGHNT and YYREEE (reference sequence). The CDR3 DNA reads TGTGCCAGCAGCTCAATGACAGGGACCACCGGGGAGCTGTTTTTT. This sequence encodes CASSSMTGTTGELFF.

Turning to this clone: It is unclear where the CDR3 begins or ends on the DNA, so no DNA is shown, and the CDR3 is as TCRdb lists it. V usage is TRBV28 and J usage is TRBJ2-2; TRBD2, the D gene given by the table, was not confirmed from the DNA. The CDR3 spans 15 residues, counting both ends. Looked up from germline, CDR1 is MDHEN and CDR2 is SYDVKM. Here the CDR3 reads CASSSSRPYTGELFF.

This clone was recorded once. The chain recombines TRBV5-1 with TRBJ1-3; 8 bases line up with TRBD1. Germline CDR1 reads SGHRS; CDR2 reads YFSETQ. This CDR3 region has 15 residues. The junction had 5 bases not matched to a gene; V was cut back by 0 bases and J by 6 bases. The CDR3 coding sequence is TGCGCCAGCAGCTTGGAGGGACAGGAGGTAAACACCATATATTTT. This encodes CASSLEGQEVNTIYF.

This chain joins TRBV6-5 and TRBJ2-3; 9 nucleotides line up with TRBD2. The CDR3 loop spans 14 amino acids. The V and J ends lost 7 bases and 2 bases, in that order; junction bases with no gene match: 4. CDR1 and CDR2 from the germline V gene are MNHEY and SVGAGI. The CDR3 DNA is TGTGCCAGCACGGCGGGAGGGCCCACAGATACGCAGTATTTT. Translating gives CASTAGGPTDTQYF.

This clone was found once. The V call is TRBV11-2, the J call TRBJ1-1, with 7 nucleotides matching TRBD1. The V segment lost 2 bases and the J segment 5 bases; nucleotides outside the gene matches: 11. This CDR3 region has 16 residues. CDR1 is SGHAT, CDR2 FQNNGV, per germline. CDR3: CASSLRGRGLWTEAFF. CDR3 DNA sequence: TGTGCCAGCAGCTTAAGGGGGCGAGGGCTCTGGACTGAAGCTTTCTTT.

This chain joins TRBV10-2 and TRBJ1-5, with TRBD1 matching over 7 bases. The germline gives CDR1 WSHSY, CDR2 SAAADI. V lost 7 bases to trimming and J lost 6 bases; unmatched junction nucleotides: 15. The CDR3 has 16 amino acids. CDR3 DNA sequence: TGCGCCAGCAATCCACGAGCCCGACAGGGCGGTCAGCCCCAGCATTTT. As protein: CASNPRARQGGQPQHF.